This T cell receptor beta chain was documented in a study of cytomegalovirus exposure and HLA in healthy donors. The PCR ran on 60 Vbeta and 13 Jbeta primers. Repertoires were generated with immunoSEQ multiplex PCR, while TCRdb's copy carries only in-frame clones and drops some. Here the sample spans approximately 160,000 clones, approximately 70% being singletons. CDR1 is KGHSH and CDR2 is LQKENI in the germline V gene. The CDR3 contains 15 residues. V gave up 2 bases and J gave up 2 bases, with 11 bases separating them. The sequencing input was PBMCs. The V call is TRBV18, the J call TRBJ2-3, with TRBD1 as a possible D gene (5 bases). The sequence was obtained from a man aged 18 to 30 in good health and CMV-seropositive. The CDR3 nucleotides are TGTGCCAGCTCACCAACGGCAGGGATCACAGATACGCAGTATTTT. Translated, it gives CASSPTAGITDTQYF.